The 32 T cell receptor beta chains below all came from one sample that was sequenced in a study of pediatric ulcerative colitis. Generated by immunoSEQ multiplex PCR, the TCRdb table keeps only in-frame clones and is missing some. Here the sample spans about 60,000 clones, 75% to 90% being singletons. The source material was blood. All receptors derive from a boy aged 10-17 years who was a control in a study of pediatric ulcerative colitis.

This chain links TRBV5-4 with TRBJ1-2, with D perhaps TRBD1 (5 bases). Trimming removed 0 bases from V and 4 bases from J, with 13 bases in between. Germline lookup yields CDR1 SGHNT and CDR2 YYREEE (reference sequence). The CDR3 runs to 15 residues. In nucleotides, the CDR3 is TGTGCCAGCAGCTTGGATCCGGGGCAGGGCTATGGCTACACCTTC. It yields the protein CASSLDPGQGYGYTF.

The rearrangement joins TRBV28 to TRBJ1-1; possible D gene TRBD1, 6 bases. The CDR3 is 19 residues long. Germline V gene lookup returns CDR1 MDHEN and CDR2 SYDVKM. V lost 1 base, J lost 0 bases, and 21 bases lay in between. The DNA for the CDR3 is TGTGCCAGCAGTTTATCGGATCGGGGGGCGGTTTTTATGAACACTGAAGCTTTCTTT. Amino acids: CASSLSDRGAVFMNTEAFF.

V is TRBV19 and J is TRBJ1-1, with 8 bases matching TRBD1. The CDR3 is 16 amino acids. J was trimmed by 2 bases and V by 1 base; bases with no gene match: 6. CDR1 is LNHDA and CDR2 is SQIVND in the germline V gene (reference sequence). The CDR3 here is CASSIGTGNSNTEAFF. Here the CDR3 DNA reads TGTGCCAGTAGTATAGGGACAGGGAACAGCAACACTGAAGCTTTCTTT.

This chain connects TRBV19 to TRBJ1-3; no definite D call. V lost 4 bases to trimming and J lost 0 bases, with 7 bases between them. The CDR3 totals 14 residues. CDR1 and CDR2 (germline): LNHDA, SQIVND (reference sequence). The CDR3 loop is CASSTSRSGNTIYF. CDR3 DNA: TGTGCCAGTAGTACCAGTCGCTCTGGAAACACCATATATTTT. Together with reference TRBV19 and TRBJ1-3, the CDR3 gives the full variable domain: DGGITQSPKYLFRKEGQNVTLSCEQNLNHDAMYWYRQDPGQGLRLIYYSQIVNDFQKGDIAEGYSVSREKKESFPLTVTSAQKNPTAFYLCASSTSRSGNTIYFGEGSWLTVV.

The J gene is TRBJ1-2, the V gene TRBV13; unclear D gene. From germline, CDR1 is PRHDT and CDR2 FYEKMQ (reference sequence). V was pared by 5 bases and J by 0 bases, with 13 bases between. CDR3 length equals 15 residues. The DNA of the CDR3 is TGTGCCAGCAGCGTTGTGCCCCGAACTAACTATGGCTACACCTTC. Amino acids: CASSVVPRTNYGYTF.

This clone was found once. The V call is TRBV19, the J call TRBJ2-7, with no clear D. CDR1 is LNHDA and CDR2 is SQIVND in the germline V gene (reference sequence). Trimming stripped 1 base from V and 6 bases from J, with 4 bases between. This CDR3 comprises 11 residues. CDR3 sequence reads: CASSIGREQYF. The CDR3 nucleotides read TGTGCCAGTAGTATAGGCCGCGAGCAGTACTTC.

The chain recombines TRBV5-6 with TRBJ2-7, with D perhaps TRBD2 (5 bases). Germline loops: CDR1 SGHDT, CDR2 YYEEEE. V shed 4 bases and J shed 0 bases, with 11 bases lying between them. The CDR3 spans 14 residues. The CDR3 loop is CASSVGLSSYEQYF. The CDR3 nucleotides read TGTGCCAGCAGCGTCGGACTTAGCTCCTACGAGCAGTACTTC. Together with reference TRBV5-6 and TRBJ2-7, the CDR3 gives the full variable domain: DAGVTQSPTHLIKTRGQQVTLRCSPKSGHDTVSWYQQALGQGPQFIFQYYEEEERQRGNFPDRFSGHQFPNYSSELNVNALLLGDSALYLCASSVGLSSYEQYFGPGTRLTVT.

The J gene is TRBJ2-2, the V gene TRBV9; D may be TRBD1 or TRBD2 (5 bases each). Germline CDR1 reads SGDLS; CDR2 reads YYNGEE. The CDR3 has 15 residues. Trimming took off 2 bases at V and 1 base at J, with 9 bases between the two ends. This CDR3 is CASSVRGGNTGELFF. CDR3 nucleotides: TGTGCCAGCAGCGTCCGTGGGGGGAACACCGGGGAGCTGTTTTTT.

This clone was seen a few times. The chain joins TRBV2 to TRBJ1-4, with D maybe TRBD1 (6 bases). The CDR3 consists of 14 residues. Germline assignment: CDR1 SNHLY and CDR2 FYNNEI. Deletions cut 6 bases from V and 2 bases from J, with 10 bases between. CDR3 region: CASRTGFTNEKLFF. As DNA, the CDR3 is TGTGCCAGCAGAACAGGGTTCACTAATGAAAAACTGTTTTTT.

The chain joins TRBV19 to TRBJ1-4, with 9 bases fitting TRBD1. Per the germline V gene, CDR1 is LNHDA and CDR2 is SQIVND (reference sequence). With V trimmed by 5 bases and J by 2 bases, 3 bases remained unmatched. The CDR3 has 15 amino acids. The CDR3 protein is CASSGQGRTNEKLFF. The CDR3, as DNA: TGTGCCAGTAGTGGACAGGGGCGCACTAATGAAAAACTGTTTTTT.

V gene TRBV6-1 combines with J gene TRBJ2-7, with TRBD2 matching 8 bases. CDR1 is MNHNS, CDR2 SASEGT, per germline. The ends lost 1 base at V and 4 bases at J; junction bases unmatched: 9. The CDR3 runs 16 residues. The DNA for the CDR3 is TGTGCCAGCAGTGAAGAGCGGGAGAACCCTACATACGAGCAGTACTTC. Translation gives CASSEERENPTYEQYF.

The chain has TRBV7-3 and TRBJ2-1; D might be TRBD2 (5 bases). The CDR3 covers 13 residues. Germline CDR1 and CDR2: SGHTA and FQGTGA. Trimming took 2 bases from V and 6 from J, leaving 8 bases between them. CDR3 region: CASSLARGNEQFF. DNA of the CDR3: TGTGCCAGCAGCTTAGCCCGGGGCAATGAGCAGTTCTTC. The entire variable domain, with the rest obtained from reference TRBV7-3 and TRBJ2-1, is as follows: GAGVSQTPSNKVTEKGKYVELRCDPISGHTALYWYRQSLGQGPEFLIYFQGTGAADDSGLPNDRFFAVRPEGSVSTLKIQRTERGDSAVYLCASSLARGNEQFFGPGTRLTVL.

V usage is TRBV5-6 and J usage is TRBJ1-2; D not certain. The CDR3 runs to 16 residues. Between the trimmed V and J ends, which lost 6 bases and 2 bases, there was a span of 20 bases. Germline V CDR1 and CDR2: SGHDT, YYEEEE. The CDR3 nucleotides are TGTGCCAGCATCCGAAATGGTCGGGAGGCCAACTATGGCTACACCTTC. Its protein is CASIRNGREANYGYTF.

This clone was observed a few times. The J gene is TRBJ2-3, the V gene TRBV6-4; the D gene is possibly TRBD2 (5 bases). The CDR3 extends over 15 amino acids. Germline V gives CDR1 MRHNA, CDR2 SNTAGT. V was cut by 6 bases and J by 1 base, with 14 bases left in between. In DNA, the CDR3 is TGTGCCAGCAGCCGGACTCCCGAGGGCACAGATACGCAGTATTTT. Translated: CASSRTPEGTDTQYF.

J is TRBJ2-7 and V is TRBV7-2; the match to TRBD1 covers 8 bases. Germline CDR1 is SGHTA and CDR2 is FQGNSA. V trimming: 1 base; J trimming: 9 bases; junction bases outside the gene matches: 11. The CDR3 contains 15 residues. Here the CDR3 reads CASSLGMPGQEAQYF. The CDR3 nucleotides read TGTGCCAGCAGCTTAGGCATGCCGGGACAGGAGGCGCAGTACTTC.

This clone was seen a few times. The rearrangement uses TRBV11-2 and TRBJ2-3; 8 bases are a match to TRBD2. The V segment lost 5 bases and the J segment 1 base; nucleotides outside the gene matches: 8. Germline V gene sequence: CDR1 SGHAT, CDR2 FQNNGV. This CDR3 has 16 amino acids. This CDR3 is CASSHRRAGGTDTQYF. DNA of the CDR3: TGTGCCAGCAGCCACCGTAGAGCGGGAGGCACAGATACGCAGTATTTT.

The rearrangement uses TRBV5-1 and TRBJ2-7; the match to TRBD1 covers 7 bases. Germline V gives CDR1 SGHRS, CDR2 YFSETQ. The CDR3 loop spans 15 amino acids. J lost 7 bases, V lost 0 bases, and 10 bases had no gene match. In nucleotides, the CDR3 is TGCGCCAGCAGCTTGGTGACAGGGATTGGGTGGGAGCAGTACTTC. As protein: CASSLVTGIGWEQYF.

This clone was observed a single time. The chain recombines TRBV11-2 with TRBJ2-7; D ambiguous. Germline V lookup: CDR1 SGHAT, CDR2 FQNNGV. The CDR3 sequence is 13 residues long. V was pared by 0 bases and J by 2 bases, with 5 bases between. The CDR3 loop reads CASSLDLPYEQYF. The DNA of the CDR3 is TGTGCCAGCAGCTTAGATCTCCCCTACGAGCAGTACTTC.

V gene TRBV7-6 combines with J gene TRBJ1-6, with D hard to call. From germline, CDR1 is SGHVS and CDR2 FNYEAQ. The CDR3 has 13 amino acids. Between the trimmed V and J ends, which lost 5 bases and 8 bases, there was a span of 10 bases. CDR3 sequence reads: CASSPGQHSPLHF. The CDR3 DNA reads TGTGCCAGCAGCCCCGGCCAGCATTCACCCCTCCACTTT.

The chain joins TRBV11-1 to TRBJ1-3, with D uncertain. Trimming stripped 3 bases from V and 2 bases from J, with 8 bases between. In germline, CDR1 is SGHAT, CDR2 FQDESV (reference sequence). This CDR3 is built from 14 residues. The CDR3 spells CASSFSGTGNTIYF. For the CDR3, the DNA is TGTGCCAGCAGCTTTTCCGGGACTGGAAACACCATATATTTT.

This chain uses TRBV10-1 with TRBJ1-3; 7 positions match TRBD1. Germline loops: CDR1 WNHNN, CDR2 SYGVQD (reference sequence). The trim removed 3 bases at V and 3 bases at J, leaving 11 bases unmatched. This CDR3 has 17 residues. In DNA, the CDR3 is TGCGCCAGCAGTGAAGTAGAGGGGGCATTACGTGGAAACACCATATATTTT. Amino acids: CASSEVEGALRGNTIYF.

The genes are TRBV4-1 and TRBJ2-5; D gene uncertain. V was cut by 5 bases and J by 3 bases, with 16 bases left in between. CDR1 is MGHRA, CDR2 YSYEKL, per germline. The CDR3 length is 15 residues. DNA of the CDR3: TGCGCCAGCAGCGAAACCCAGACGAACGAAGAGACCCAGTACTTC. This translates into CASSETQTNEETQYF.

The gene calls are TRBV9 and TRBJ2-7; 9 nucleotides align to TRBD1. Germline CDR1 reads SGDLS; CDR2 reads YYNGEE. There are 15 residues in the CDR3. V lost 4 bases to trimming and J lost 3 bases; unmatched junction nucleotides: 8. Here the CDR3 reads CASSPGTGRNYEQYF. Here the CDR3 DNA reads TGTGCCAGCAGCCCGGGGACAGGGCGAAACTACGAGCAGTACTTC.

This rearrangement joins TRBV19 to TRBJ1-4, with 8 bases that match TRBD1. Germline V gives CDR1 LNHDA, CDR2 SQIVND (reference sequence). V lost 7 bases to trimming and J lost 8 bases; unmatched junction nucleotides: 6. CDR3 length: 13 amino acids. The CDR3 DNA reads TGTGCCAGTACTTACGGACAGGGCGAAAAACTGTTTTTT. Translated, it gives CASTYGQGEKLFF. The full variable domain, with the rest looked up from reference TRBV19 and TRBJ1-4, is DGGITQSPKYLFRKEGQNVTLSCEQNLNHDAMYWYRQDPGQGLRLIYYSQIVNDFQKGDIAEGYSVSREKKESFPLTVTSAQKNPTAFYLCASTYGQGEKLFFGSGTQLSVL.

The chain carries TRBV28 and TRBJ2-1; TRBD2 agrees at 9 bases. The V segment lost 5 bases and the J segment 5 bases; nucleotides outside the gene matches: 10. Germline V gene data show CDR1 as MDHEN and CDR2 as SYDVKM. The CDR3 is 16 residues long. The CDR3 region has the DNA TGTGCCAGCAGTGCTCCGGGACTAGCCCCCCACAATGAGCAGTTCTTC. Translated: CASSAPGLAPHNEQFF.

The chain has TRBV28 and TRBJ2-3, with D unclear. The V end was cut by 3 bases, the J end by 6 bases, with 4 bases between. This CDR3 is 11 amino acids long. Germline V gene sequence: CDR1 MDHEN, CDR2 SYDVKM. CDR3 protein: CASSFGDTQYF. As DNA, the CDR3 is TGTGCCAGCAGTTTTGGGGATACGCAGTATTTT.

The CDR3 nucleotides read TGCAGCGTGGGGACAGGGGTAAGCGAGCAGTACTTC. Amino acid sequence: CSVGTGVSEQYF. This chain links TRBV29-1 with TRBJ2-7, with 10 bases matching TRBD1. Trimming removed 6 bases from V and 6 bases from J; junction bases left unmatched: 5. The CDR3 contains 12 residues. Germline CDR1 and CDR2: SQVTM and ANQGSEA.

CDR3 coding DNA: TGTGCCACCAGCAGAGATGGGAGCGGCACAGATACGCAGTATTTT. Its protein is CATSRDGSGTDTQYF. The chain carries TRBV15 and TRBJ2-3; D perhaps matches TRBD2 (5 bases). CDR1 and CDR2 from the germline V gene are LNHNV and YYDKDF (reference sequence). The ends were cut back, 0 bases at V and 1 base at J, with 8 bases in the middle. The CDR3 loop spans 15 amino acids. Based on the CDR3 plus reference TRBV15 and TRBJ2-3, the full variable domain is DAMVIQNPRYQVTQFGKPVTLSCSQTLNHNVMYWYQQKSSQAPKLLFHYYDKDFNNEADTPDNFQSRRPNTSFCFLDIRSPGLGDTAMYLCATSRDGSGTDTQYFGPGTRLTVL.

This clone appeared once. The V and J genes are TRBV7-2 and TRBJ2-2, with TRBD1 matching over 7 bases. Trimming cost V 1 base and J 2 bases; bases outside gene matches: 4. The CDR3 runs 16 residues. CDR1 and CDR2 from the germline V gene are SGHTA and FQGNSA. CDR3 coding DNA: TGTGCCAGCAGCTTAGTCGGGACAGAAAACACCGGGGAGCTGTTTTTT. Its translation is CASSLVGTENTGELFF.

The chain couples TRBV28 to TRBJ1-3; D might be TRBD1 (5 bases). This CDR3 has 14 amino acids. V dropped 11 bases and J dropped 0 bases, with 14 bases sitting between them. The germline gives CDR1 MDHEN, CDR2 SYDVKM. Here the CDR3 reads CAGRGEGSGNTIYF. As DNA, the CDR3 is TGTGCCGGCCGGGGGGAGGGCTCTGGAAACACCATATATTTT.

The chain recombines TRBV5-4 with TRBJ2-7, with D possibly being TRBD2 (6 bases). The CDR3 is 14 residues long. In germline, CDR1 is SGHNT, CDR2 YYREEE (reference sequence). The V and J ends lost 0 bases and 7 bases respectively, with 14 bases between them. DNA of the CDR3: TGTGCCAGCAGCTTGGGTGGTAGCGGTGGTGAGCAGTACTTC. This gives the protein CASSLGGSGGEQYF.

The V gene is TRBV5-1, the J gene TRBJ1-4; D is uncertain. CDR3 length equals 15 residues. Trimming pared 4 bases from V and 6 bases from J, leaving 16 bases between. Germline lookup yields CDR1 SGHRS and CDR2 YFSETQ. DNA of the CDR3: TGCGCCAGCAGCCCTGAGGGCCTGAGGCATGAAAAACTGTTTTTT. Translated, it gives CASSPEGLRHEKLFF.